One and the same sample provided the 20 T cell receptor beta chains below, sequenced in a study of blood T cells in healthy people across ages. A J-beta primer mix and a sample-barcoded 5' primer were used in a second PCR of about 7 to 12 cycles. TCRdb reprocessed the 5' RACE reads via MiXCR and lists one record per CDR3 protein. The sample shows some 730,000 distinct CDR3 sequences, about a fifth of them seen only once. Sample: blood. The receptors here all came from a man in his 70s in good health.

V and J are TRBV28 and TRBJ2-7; D remains ambiguous. The germline V and J ends were trimmed by 6 bases and 7 bases, with 13 bases remaining between them. Germline lookup yields CDR1 MDHEN and CDR2 SYDVKM. This CDR3 has 12 residues. CDR3 bases: TGTGCCAGCAGAACTAACCATGGGGAGCAGTACGTC. Its protein product is CASRTNHGEQYV.

The genes are TRBV14 and TRBJ2-5, with 8 bases lining up with TRBD1. With the DNA end fitting TRBJ2-7 better, the J assignment may be wrong. Germline CDR1 and CDR2: SGHDN and FVKESK. The CDR3 is 17 residues long. This CDR3 is CASSPYRAGQGRYEQYF. CDR3 nucleotide sequence: TGTGCCAGCAGCCCCTATCGTGCAGGACAGGGACGGTACGAGCAGTACTTC.

The table lists this clonotype with a few counts. The germline gene is not matched at one end of the junction; a read error may be the cause. The chain carries TRBV20-1 and TRBJ1-6; D not certain. The CDR3 loop spans 16 amino acids. Germline CDR1 and CDR2: DFQATT and SNEGSKA (reference sequence). The DNA of the CDR3 is TGCAGTGCTAGGCGGACGAGGAGCTCCTATAATCCACCCCTCCACTTT. Its translation: CSARRTRSSYNPPLHF.

The chain is built from TRBV6-2 or TRBV6-3 and TRBJ2-4; no clear D. The germline V gene encodes CDR1 MNHEY and CDR2 SVGEGT. V was clipped by 0 bases and J by 0 bases, with 12 bases between them. The length of the CDR3 is 17 residues. The CDR3 DNA reads as TGTGCCAGCAGTTACTCGAACCAGTGGCTAGCCAAAAACATTCAGTACTTC. Protein: CASSYSNQWLAKNIQYF.

The rearrangement uses TRBV6-1 and TRBJ2-7; no reliable D call. The V end lost 3 bases, the J end lost 3 bases, and 9 bases lay between the germline ends. This CDR3 region has 13 residues. Germline CDR1 MNHNS, CDR2 SASEGT. The CDR3 DNA reads TGTGCCAGCAGTGAGGTAGGGATCTACGAGCAGTACTTC. Encoded protein: CASSEVGIYEQYF.

This clonotype was picked up a small number of times. The V and J genes are TRBV4-1 and TRBJ2-7, with 7 bases identical to TRBD2. With 0 bases clipped from V and 8 bases from J, the junction kept 10 bases outside the gene matches. Germline-derived CDR1 and CDR2 are MGHRA and YSYEKL. The CDR3 is 15 amino acids. The CDR3 nucleotides read TGCGCCAGCAGCCAAGAGAAGATTGAGGGGACTAAGCAGTACTTC. Translated: CASSQEKIEGTKQYF.

This rearrangement joins TRBV20-1 to TRBJ1-2, with no clear D. Germline lookup yields CDR1 DFQATT and CDR2 SNEGSKA (reference sequence). This CDR3 is built from 14 residues. The V gene lost 6 bases and the J gene lost 4 bases, with 18 bases spanning the gap. The CDR3 here is CSAPSLGMVYGYTF. CDR3 nucleotide sequence: TGCAGTGCCCCTAGTTTGGGGATGGTCTATGGCTACACCTTC.

The V and J genes are TRBV7-2 and TRBJ2-3; D ambiguous. V was shortened by 4 bases and J by 0 bases, with 17 bases between the two germline ends. The CDR3 runs to 17 residues. Germline V lookup: CDR1 SGHTA, CDR2 FQGNSA. This CDR3 is CASSSRQFTASTDTQYF. For the CDR3, the DNA is TGTGCCAGCAGCTCCCGACAATTCACCGCTAGCACAGATACGCAGTATTTT.

The chain couples TRBV19 to TRBJ2-1, with 7 positions matching TRBD1. The CDR3 length is 16 residues. Germline CDR1 and CDR2: LNHDA and SQIVND (reference sequence). The junction had 8 bases not matched to a gene; V was cut back by 6 bases and J by 0 bases. CDR3 sequence (DNA): TGTGCCAGTAGCCGCCCTGGACAGGCCTCCTACAATGAGCAGTTCTTC. This encodes CASSRPGQASYNEQFF.

This clonotype occurred a few times. The chain employs TRBV20-1 and TRBJ2-3; D is possibly TRBD2 (5 bases). The germline V and J ends were trimmed by 5 bases and 0 bases, with 12 bases remaining between them. Germline lookup yields CDR1 DFQATT and CDR2 SNEGSKA (reference sequence). The CDR3 is 14 amino acids. CDR3 sequence: CSARRPQSTDTQYF. In nucleotides, the CDR3 is TGCAGTGCTCGGAGGCCCCAGAGCACAGATACGCAGTATTTT.

The chain uses TRBV11-2 and TRBJ1-2, with 7 bases fitting TRBD1. V was clipped by 5 bases and J by 0 bases; unmatched bases: 6. Per the germline V gene, CDR1 is SGHAT and CDR2 is FQNNGV. The CDR3 runs to 15 residues. In DNA, the CDR3 is TGTGCCAGCAGCAGAGCCGGGACAGCTAACTATGGCTACACCTTC. Its protein product is CASSRAGTANYGYTF.

This clonotype was observed at least ten times. The chain is built from TRBV5-1 and TRBJ2-1; 13 bases are shared with TRBD2. J was trimmed by 6 bases and V by 2 bases; bases with no gene match: 2. The CDR3 covers 15 residues. Germline CDR1 is SGHRS and CDR2 is YFSETQ. CDR3 amino acids: CASSFRTSGSNEQFF. For the CDR3, the DNA is TGCGCCAGCAGCTTTAGGACTAGCGGGAGCAATGAGCAGTTCTTC.

This clonotype was seen a handful of times. The chain carries TRBV4-1 and TRBJ1-1, with D tentatively TRBD1 (5 bases). Per germline, CDR1 MGHRA and CDR2 YSYEKL. The CDR3 runs 16 residues. V was shortened by 9 bases and J by 2 bases, with 22 bases between the two germline ends. CDR3 amino acids: CASSGVGRRSNTEAFF. For the CDR3, the DNA is TGCGCCAGTTCGGGTGTGGGACGGAGGTCTAACACTGAAGCTTTCTTT.

J is TRBJ1-1 and V is TRBV12-3 or TRBV12-4; TRBD1 matches 9 bases. V lost 8 bases and J lost 4; bases outside the gene matches: 8. The CDR3 consists of 14 residues. The chain's CDR3 is CASRSQGAPTEAFF. DNA of the CDR3: TGTGCCAGCCGCTCACAGGGGGCGCCCACTGAAGCTTTCTTT.

The rearrangement uses TRBV5-5 and TRBJ1-5; D is uncertain. This CDR3 is built from 13 residues. Trimming pared 0 bases from V and 6 bases from J, leaving 7 bases between. Germline-derived CDR1 and CDR2 are SGHKS and YYEKEE (reference sequence). The CDR3 reads CASSLAVFQPQHF. CDR3 DNA: TGTGCCAGCAGCTTGGCGGTTTTTCAGCCCCAGCATTTT.

This chain connects TRBV29-1 to TRBJ2-3; 13 bases are a match to TRBD2. Germline V gene data show CDR1 as SQVTM and CDR2 as ANQGSEA. CDR3 length: 13 residues. The J segment lost 7 bases and the V segment lost 5 bases, leaving 3 bases of the junction unmatched. CDR3: CSVLTSGRNTQYF. CDR3 sequence (DNA): TGCAGCGTTTTGACTAGCGGGAGGAATACGCAGTATTTT.

The chain employs TRBV20-1 and TRBJ1-2; D is possibly TRBD1 (5 bases). CDR3 size: 15 residues. Trimming took 5 bases from V and 8 from J, leaving 24 bases between them. CDR1 and CDR2 (germline): DFQATT, SNEGSKA (reference sequence). CDR3 bases: TGCAGTGCTGACGCCGGGGGGGAGAGGGCTCGCGGCTACACCTTC. The encoded protein is CSADAGGERARGYTF.

The J gene is TRBJ2-3, the V gene TRBV11-3; D may be TRBD1 (6 bases). Per germline, CDR1 SGHNT and CDR2 YENEEA. The CDR3 runs 13 residues. V lost 0 bases and J 10 bases, leaving 11 bases between the germline ends. The CDR3 DNA is TGTGCCAGCAGCTTAGAGTTGGCAGGGGCGCAGTATTTT. Translated, it gives CASSLELAGAQYF.

This clonotype was counted ten times or more. The chain links TRBV28 to TRBJ2-3; TRBD2 matches at 9 bases. Germline V gene lookup returns CDR1 MDHEN and CDR2 SYDVKM. With 1 base clipped from V and 7 bases from J, the junction kept 12 bases outside the gene matches. This CDR3 comprises 17 residues. CDR3 in DNA: TGTGCCAGCAGTTTATCCCGCCCCGGGACTAGCAAGAATACGCAGTATTTT. Amino acids: CASSLSRPGTSKNTQYF.

In its sample, this clonotype was seen a few times. The V and J genes are TRBV7-2 and TRBJ2-3; D might be TRBD1 (6 bases). The germline V gene has CDR1 SGHTA and CDR2 FQGNSA. V was trimmed by 4 bases and J by 12 bases, leaving 20 bases between them. The CDR3 runs 14 residues. This CDR3 is CASSSYTGLGPQYF. The CDR3 region has the DNA TGTGCCAGCAGCTCCTACACAGGGTTGGGGCCCCAGTATTTT.